These 15 T cell receptor beta chains were all obtained from the same sample, sequenced in a study of blood T cell repertoires in COVID-19. Profiling relied on immunoSEQ multiplex PCR, and the TCRdb table lists in-frame clones only, not all of them. The sample shows some 15,000 clones, around 90% of them seen only once. The sequencing sample was made of peripheral blood. Receptors were obtained from a human donor in a cohort sampled during active COVID-19.

The DNA for the CDR3 is TGTGCCAGCAGCTCGGATTCACCCCTCCACTTT. This translates into CASSSDSPLHF. The genes are TRBV11-2 and TRBJ1-6; D uncertain. Germline CDR1 SGHAT, CDR2 FQNNGV. V gave up 4 bases and J gave up 8 bases, with 3 bases separating them. CDR3 size: 11 residues. The variable domain in full, with the rest retrieved from reference TRBV11-2 and TRBJ1-6, is EAGVAQSPRYKIIEKRQSVAFWCNPISGHATLYWYQQILGQGPKLLIQFQNNGVVDDSQLPKDRFSAERLKGVDSTLKIQPAKLEDSAVYLCASSSDSPLHFGNGTRLTVT.

Worth noting for this clone: Other nucleotide sequences from this sample produce the same CDR3. The rearrangement joins TRBV19 to TRBJ2-2; 8 positions agree with TRBD1. This CDR3 has 15 amino acids. Germline loops: CDR1 LNHDA, CDR2 SQIVND (reference sequence). The V gene end was trimmed by 5 bases and the J gene end by 1 base; junction bases not matched to a gene: 3. The CDR3 region has the DNA TGTGCCAGTAGTGGGGGGACAGGGAACACCGGGGAGCTGTTTTTT. Amino acids: CASSGGTGNTGELFF. The whole variable domain, filled in from reference TRBV19 and TRBJ2-2, reads DGGITQSPKYLFRKEGQNVTLSCEQNLNHDAMYWYRQDPGQGLRLIYYSQIVNDFQKGDIAEGYSVSREKKESFPLTVTSAQKNPTAFYLCASSGGTGNTGELFFGEGSRLTVL.

This sequence joins TRBV19 and TRBJ1-1; 9 positions match TRBD1. After removal of 5 bases from V and 1 base from J, the junction contained 11 bases not matched to a gene. The length of the CDR3 is 17 residues. The germline V gene has CDR1 LNHDA and CDR2 SQIVND (reference sequence). CDR3 protein: CASSFSQGASGNTEAFF. The DNA for the CDR3 is TGTGCCAGTAGTTTCTCACAGGGGGCGTCTGGGAACACTGAAGCTTTCTTT.

The chain links TRBV7-2 to TRBJ2-7, with a tentative D call TRBD2 (7 bases). From germline, CDR1 is SGHTA and CDR2 FQGNSA. The CDR3 covers 14 residues. Trimming removed 1 base at V and 2 bases at J, with 9 bases between. The CDR3 nucleotides read TGTGCCAGCAGCTTAGGGGGGGGGCCCTACGAGCAGTACTTC. Amino acid sequence: CASSLGGGPYEQYF. Using reference TRBV7-2 and TRBJ2-7 for the parts outside the CDR3, the full variable domain is GAGVSQSPSNKVTEKGKDVELRCDPISGHTALYWYRQSLGQGLEFLIYFQGNSAPDKSGLPSDRFSAERTGGSVSTLTIQRTQQEDSAVYLCASSLGGGPYEQYFGPGTRLTVT.

The CDR3, as DNA: TGTGCCAGCTCACCACCCCCGGGACTAGCAACCTACGAGCAGTACTTC. It specifies CASSPPPGLATYEQYF. The chain uses TRBV18 and TRBJ2-7, with 9 bases aligning to TRBD2. Per the germline V gene, CDR1 is KGHSH and CDR2 is LQKENI. Trimming at V came to 0 bases and at J to 2 bases, leaving 5 bases not matched to a gene. The CDR3 runs 16 residues. Based on the CDR3 plus reference TRBV18 and TRBJ2-7, the full variable domain is NAGVMQNPRHLVRRRGQEARLRCSPMKGHSHVYWYRQLPEEGLKFMVYLQKENIIDESGMPKERFSAEFPKEGPSILRIQQVVRGDSAAYFCASSPPPGLATYEQYFGPGTRLTVT.

This rearrangement joins TRBV5-1 to TRBJ2-3; D possibly corresponds to TRBD2 (5 bases). V shed 4 bases and J shed 2 bases, with 8 bases lying between them. The CDR3 is 13 amino acids. CDR1 is SGHRS, CDR2 YFSETQ, per germline. Here the CDR3 reads CASSPGYTDTQYF. DNA for the CDR3: TGCGCCAGCAGCCCGGGATACACAGATACGCAGTATTTT.

This chain uses TRBV28 with TRBJ2-7, with TRBD2 matching over 9 bases. The CDR3 is made up of 17 amino acids. The germline CDR1 and CDR2 sequences are MDHEN and SYDVKM. V was pared by 5 bases and J by 1 base, with 12 bases of the junction left unmatched. This CDR3 reads CASSPGGGLAGSYEQYF. CDR3 nucleotides: TGTGCCAGCAGTCCCGGGGGCGGTCTAGCGGGGTCCTACGAGCAGTACTTC.

The chain combines TRBV27 with TRBJ2-1, with 8 bases identical to TRBD1. The CDR3 is 16 residues long. V dropped 0 bases and J dropped 3; count of bases not matched to a gene: 4. Germline V gene data show CDR1 as MNHEY and CDR2 as SMNVEV (reference sequence). CDR3 loop: CASSLSAGGLYNEQFF. The CDR3 nucleotides read TGTGCCAGCAGTTTATCAGCAGGGGGCCTCTACAATGAGCAGTTCTTC.

The V call is TRBV6-5, the J call TRBJ2-3; D is perhaps TRBD2 (5 bases). The V end lost 6 bases, the J end lost 8 bases, and 18 bases lay between the germline ends. There are 14 residues in the CDR3. Germline V gene data show CDR1 as MNHEY and CDR2 as SVGAGI. The CDR3 protein is CASRPEAGWSTQYF. The CDR3 region has the DNA TGTGCCAGCAGGCCAGAGGCGGGTTGGAGTACGCAGTATTTT.

The chain combines TRBV12-3 or TRBV12-4 with TRBJ2-2, with unresolved D. CDR3 length: 13 residues. V lost 7 bases to trimming and J lost 5 bases, with 11 bases between them. CDR3 DNA: TGTGCCAGCAACCAACTCGGGACCGGGGAGCTGTTTTTT. This gives the protein CASNQLGTGELFF.

This clone appeared once. This chain connects TRBV6-2 or TRBV6-3 to TRBJ1-2, with TRBD1 as a possible D gene (6 bases). CDR1 MNHEY and CDR2 SVGEGT come from the germline V gene. The V end was cut by 3 bases, the J end by 4 bases, with 12 bases between. The CDR3 is made up of 14 amino acids. The CDR3 spells CASSYGGDGYGYTF. CDR3 nucleotides: TGTGCCAGCAGTTATGGGGGCGACGGCTATGGCTACACCTTC.

This chain uses TRBV2 with TRBJ1-4; D gene ambiguous. This CDR3 is 15 amino acids long. Germline CDR1 and CDR2: SNHLY and FYNNEI. V shed 3 bases and J shed 6 bases, with 14 bases lying between them. CDR3 nucleotide sequence: TGTGCCAGCAGTGAGGCCCCCGGCGAGGATGAAAAACTGTTTTTT. This gives the protein CASSEAPGEDEKLFF.

This clone was seen a handful of times. The J gene is TRBJ1-2, the V gene TRBV10-3, with D possibly matching TRBD1 (5 bases). Trimming took 6 bases from V and 4 from J, leaving 9 bases between them. The CDR3 is 12 residues long. Germline V lookup: CDR1 ENHRY, CDR2 SYGVKD. The CDR3 here is CAIRDIFYGYTF. DNA of the CDR3: TGTGCCATCAGGGACATCTTCTATGGCTACACCTTC.

The genes are TRBV30 and TRBJ2-7, with 9 bases lining up with TRBD1. Germline-derived CDR1 and CDR2 are GTSNPN and SVGIG (reference sequence). Trimming at V came to 1 base and at J to 3 bases, leaving 10 bases not matched to a gene. CDR3 length equals 16 residues. The CDR3 nucleotides read TGTGCCTGGAGTGGCCCCGGGACAGGGAGGAACTACGAGCAGTACTTC. The encoded protein is CAWSGPGTGRNYEQYF.

CDR3 sequence (DNA): TGCGCCAGCAGCGCTCCGGGACAGGATCCCCTAGGGTATGGCTACACCTTC. It yields the protein CASSAPGQDPLGYGYTF. The V gene is TRBV5-1, the J gene TRBJ1-2; 8 bases fit TRBD1. The V gene's germline CDR1 is SGHRS and CDR2 YFSETQ. With 4 bases clipped from V and 5 bases from J, the junction kept 16 bases outside the gene matches. This CDR3 comprises 17 residues.